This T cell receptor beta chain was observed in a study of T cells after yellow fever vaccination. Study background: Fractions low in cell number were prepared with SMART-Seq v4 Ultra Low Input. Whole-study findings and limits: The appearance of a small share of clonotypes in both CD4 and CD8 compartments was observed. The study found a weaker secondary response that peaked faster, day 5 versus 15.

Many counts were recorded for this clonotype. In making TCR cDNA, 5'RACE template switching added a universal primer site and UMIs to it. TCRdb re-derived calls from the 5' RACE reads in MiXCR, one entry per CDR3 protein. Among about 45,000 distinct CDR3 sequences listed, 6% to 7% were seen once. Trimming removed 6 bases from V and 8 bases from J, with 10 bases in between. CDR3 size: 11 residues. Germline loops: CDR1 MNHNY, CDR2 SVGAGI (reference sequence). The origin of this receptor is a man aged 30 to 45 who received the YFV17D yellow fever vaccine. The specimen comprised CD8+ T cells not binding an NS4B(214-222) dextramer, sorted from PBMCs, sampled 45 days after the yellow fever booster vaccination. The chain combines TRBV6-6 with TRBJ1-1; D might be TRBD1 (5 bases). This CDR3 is CASSLDREAFF. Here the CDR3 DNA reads TGTGCCAGCAGCCTTGACAGAGAAGCTTTCTTT.